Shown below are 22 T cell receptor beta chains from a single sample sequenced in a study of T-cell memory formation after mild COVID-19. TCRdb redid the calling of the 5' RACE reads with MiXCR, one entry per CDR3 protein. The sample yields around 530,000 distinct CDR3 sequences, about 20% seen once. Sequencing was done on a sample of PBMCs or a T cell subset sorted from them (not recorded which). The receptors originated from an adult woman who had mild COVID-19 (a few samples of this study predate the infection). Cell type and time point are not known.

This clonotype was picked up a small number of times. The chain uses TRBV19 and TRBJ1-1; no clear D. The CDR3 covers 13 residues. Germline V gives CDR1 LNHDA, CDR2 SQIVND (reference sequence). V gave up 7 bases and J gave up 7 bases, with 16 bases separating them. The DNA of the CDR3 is TGTGCCAGTACTCGGGAACACAGCGGTGAAGCTTTCTTT. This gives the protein CASTREHSGEAFF.

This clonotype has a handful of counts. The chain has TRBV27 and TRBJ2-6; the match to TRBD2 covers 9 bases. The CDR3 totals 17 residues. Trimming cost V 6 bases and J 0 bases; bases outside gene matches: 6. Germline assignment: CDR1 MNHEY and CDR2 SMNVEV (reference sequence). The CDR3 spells CASRTSGRSSGANVLTF. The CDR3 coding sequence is TGTGCCAGCAGAACTAGCGGGCGGAGCTCTGGGGCCAACGTCCTGACTTTC.

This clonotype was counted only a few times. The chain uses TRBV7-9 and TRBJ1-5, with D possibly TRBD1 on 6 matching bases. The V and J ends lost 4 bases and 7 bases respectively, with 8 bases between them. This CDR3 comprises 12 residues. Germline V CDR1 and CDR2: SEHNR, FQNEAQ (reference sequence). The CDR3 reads CASSSQGQPQHF. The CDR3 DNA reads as TGTGCCAGCAGCTCACAGGGACAGCCCCAGCATTTT.

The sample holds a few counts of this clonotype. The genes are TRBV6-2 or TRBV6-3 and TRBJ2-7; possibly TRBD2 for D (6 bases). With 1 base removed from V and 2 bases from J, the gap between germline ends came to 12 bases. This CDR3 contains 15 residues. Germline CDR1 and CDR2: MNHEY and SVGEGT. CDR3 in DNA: TGTGCCAGCAGTTACTTCGGCGGGGCGCCCTACGAGCAGTACTTC. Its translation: CASSYFGGAPYEQYF.

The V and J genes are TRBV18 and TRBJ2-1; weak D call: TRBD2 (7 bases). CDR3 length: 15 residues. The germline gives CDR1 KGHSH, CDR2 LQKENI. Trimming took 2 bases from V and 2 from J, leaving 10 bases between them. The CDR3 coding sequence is TGTGCCAGCTCACCAAGGGGGGGCCCCTACAATGAGCAGTTCTTC. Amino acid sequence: CASSPRGGPYNEQFF.

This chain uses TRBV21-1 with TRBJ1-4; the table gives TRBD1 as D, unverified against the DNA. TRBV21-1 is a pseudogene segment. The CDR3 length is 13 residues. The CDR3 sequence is CASPGQGSEKLFF. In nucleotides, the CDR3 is TGTGCCAGCCCGGGACAGGGGTCAGAAAAACTGTTTTTT.

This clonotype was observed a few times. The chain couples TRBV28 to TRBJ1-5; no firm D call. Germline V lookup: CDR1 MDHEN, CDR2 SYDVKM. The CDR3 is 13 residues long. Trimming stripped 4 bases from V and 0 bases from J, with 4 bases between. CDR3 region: CASSWYSNQPQHF. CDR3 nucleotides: TGTGCCAGCAGTTGGTATAGCAATCAGCCCCAGCATTTT. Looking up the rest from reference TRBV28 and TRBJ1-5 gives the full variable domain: DVKVTQSSRYLVKRTGEKVFLECVQDMDHENMFWYRQDPGLGLRLIYFSYDVKMKEKGDIPEGYSVSREKKERFSLILESASTNQTSMYLCASSWYSNQPQHFGDGTRLSIL.

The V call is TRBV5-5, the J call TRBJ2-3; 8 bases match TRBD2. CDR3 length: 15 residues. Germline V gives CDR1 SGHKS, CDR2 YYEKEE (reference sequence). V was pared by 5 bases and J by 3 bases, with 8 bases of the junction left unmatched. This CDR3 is CASSSGLERTDTQYF. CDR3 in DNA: TGTGCCAGCAGTTCGGGACTAGAGAGGACAGATACGCAGTATTTT.

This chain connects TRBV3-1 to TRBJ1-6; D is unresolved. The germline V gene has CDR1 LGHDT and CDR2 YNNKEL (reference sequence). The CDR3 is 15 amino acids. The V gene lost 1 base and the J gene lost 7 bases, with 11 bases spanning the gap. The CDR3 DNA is TGTGCCAGCAGCCAAGGGAGCGTGGGGAATTCACCCCTCCACTTT. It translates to CASSQGSVGNSPLHF.

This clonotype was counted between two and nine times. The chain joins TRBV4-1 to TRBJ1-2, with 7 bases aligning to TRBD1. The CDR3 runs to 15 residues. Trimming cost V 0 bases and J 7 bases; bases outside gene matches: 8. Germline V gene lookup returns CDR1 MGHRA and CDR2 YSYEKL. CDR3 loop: CASSQDSTGTAGYTF. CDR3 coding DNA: TGCGCCAGCAGCCAAGATTCAACCGGGACAGCTGGCTACACCTTC.

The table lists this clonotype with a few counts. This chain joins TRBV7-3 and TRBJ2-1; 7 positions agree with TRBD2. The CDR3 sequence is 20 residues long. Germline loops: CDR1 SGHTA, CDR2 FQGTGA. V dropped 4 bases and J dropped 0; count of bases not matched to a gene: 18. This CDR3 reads CASSSLWWEGLGSSYNEQFF. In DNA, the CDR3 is TGTGCCAGCAGCTCCCTGTGGTGGGAGGGCCTGGGAAGCTCCTACAATGAGCAGTTCTTC.

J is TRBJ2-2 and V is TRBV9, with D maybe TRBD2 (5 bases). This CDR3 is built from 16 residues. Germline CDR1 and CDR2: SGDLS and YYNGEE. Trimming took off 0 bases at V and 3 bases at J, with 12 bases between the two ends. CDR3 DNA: TGTGCCAGCAGCGTAGCTACTTTCGGGGACACCGGGGAGCTGTTTTTT. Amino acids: CASSVATFGDTGELFF.

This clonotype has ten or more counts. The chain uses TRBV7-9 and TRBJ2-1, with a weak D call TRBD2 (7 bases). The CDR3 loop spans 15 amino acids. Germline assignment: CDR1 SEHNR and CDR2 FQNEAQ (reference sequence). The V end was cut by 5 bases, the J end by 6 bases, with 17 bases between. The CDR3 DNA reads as TGTGCCAGCAGCCCCGGCGGGGGCCGGGTCAATGAGCAGTTCTTC. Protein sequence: CASSPGGGRVNEQFF. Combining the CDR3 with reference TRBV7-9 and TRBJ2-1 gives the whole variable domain DTGVSQNPRHKITKRGQNVTFRCDPISEHNRLYWYRQTLGQGPEFLTYFQNEAQLEKSRLLSDRFSAERPKGSFSTLEIQRTEQGDSAMYLCASSPGGGRVNEQFFGPGTRLTVL.

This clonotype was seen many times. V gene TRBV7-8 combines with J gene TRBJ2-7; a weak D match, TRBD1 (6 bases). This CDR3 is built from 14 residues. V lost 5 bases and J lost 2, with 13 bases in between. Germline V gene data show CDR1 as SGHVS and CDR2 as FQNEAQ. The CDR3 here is CASSPQGGPYEQYF. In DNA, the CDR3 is TGTGCCAGCAGCCCACAGGGCGGACCCTACGAGCAGTACTTC.

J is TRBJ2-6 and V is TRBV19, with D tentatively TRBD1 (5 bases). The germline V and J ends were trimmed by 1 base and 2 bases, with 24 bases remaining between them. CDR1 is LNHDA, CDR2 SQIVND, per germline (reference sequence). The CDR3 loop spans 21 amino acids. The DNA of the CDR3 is TGTGCCAGTAGTATAGGACAGTTCAGCCGTACGTCCCCCCCTGGGGCCAACGTCCTGACTTTC. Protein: CASSIGQFSRTSPPGANVLTF. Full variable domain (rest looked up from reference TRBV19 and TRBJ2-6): DGGITQSPKYLFRKEGQNVTLSCEQNLNHDAMYWYRQDPGQGLRLIYYSQIVNDFQKGDIAEGYSVSREKKESFPLTVTSAQKNPTAFYLCASSIGQFSRTSPPGANVLTFGAGSRLTVL.

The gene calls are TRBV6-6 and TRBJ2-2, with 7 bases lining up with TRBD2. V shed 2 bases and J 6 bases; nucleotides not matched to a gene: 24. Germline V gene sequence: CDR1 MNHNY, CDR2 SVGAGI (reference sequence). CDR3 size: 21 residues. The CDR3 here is CASSYPPGGSSRLGSAGELFF. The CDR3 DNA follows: TGTGCCAGCAGTTACCCCCCCGGCGGGAGCTCTCGTCTGGGGTCGGCCGGGGAGCTGTTTTTT.

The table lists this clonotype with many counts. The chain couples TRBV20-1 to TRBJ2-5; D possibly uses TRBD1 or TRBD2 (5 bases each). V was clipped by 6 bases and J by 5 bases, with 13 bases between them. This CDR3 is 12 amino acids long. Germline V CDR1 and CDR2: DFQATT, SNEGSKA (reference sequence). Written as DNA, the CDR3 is TGCAGTGCCTCCCGGGGCGCGGAGACCCAGTACTTC. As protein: CSASRGAETQYF.

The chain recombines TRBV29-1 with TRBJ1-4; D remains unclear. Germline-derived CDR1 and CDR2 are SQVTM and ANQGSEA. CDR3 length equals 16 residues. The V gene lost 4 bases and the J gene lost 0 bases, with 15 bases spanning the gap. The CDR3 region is CSVVELGTATNEKLFF. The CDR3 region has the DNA TGCAGCGTTGTAGAATTAGGAACTGCAACTAATGAAAAACTGTTTTTT.

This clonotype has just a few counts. Written as DNA, the CDR3 is TGTGCCAGCAGTCCTGGGACCCCCGGGGAGCTGTTTTTT. Encoded protein: CASSPGTPGELFF. The rearrangement links TRBV3-1 to TRBJ2-2; possibly TRBD1 or TRBD2 for D (5 bases each). Trimming removed 6 bases at V and 6 bases at J, with 11 bases between. Germline values: CDR1 LGHDT, CDR2 YNNKEL (reference sequence). The CDR3 covers 13 residues.

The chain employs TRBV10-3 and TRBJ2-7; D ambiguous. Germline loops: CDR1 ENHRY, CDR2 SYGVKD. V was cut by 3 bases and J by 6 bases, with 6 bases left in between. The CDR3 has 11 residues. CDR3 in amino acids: CAISDPTEQYF. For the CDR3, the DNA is TGTGCCATCAGTGACCCAACCGAGCAGTACTTC.

The CDR3 DNA follows: TGTGCCAGCAGCGTAGCAACTAGTCCCCATGAGCAGTTCTTC. Residues: CASSVATSPHEQFF. V usage is TRBV9 and J usage is TRBJ2-1, with TRBD2 as a possible D gene (5 bases). The CDR3 contains 14 residues. With 0 bases removed from V and 8 bases from J, the gap between germline ends came to 12 bases. CDR1 SGDLS and CDR2 YYNGEE come from the germline V gene.

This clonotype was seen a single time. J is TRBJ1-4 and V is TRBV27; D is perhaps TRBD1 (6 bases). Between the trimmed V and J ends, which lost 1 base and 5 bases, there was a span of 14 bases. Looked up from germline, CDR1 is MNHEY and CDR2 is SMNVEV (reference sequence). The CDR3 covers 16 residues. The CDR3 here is CASSLWRGTLNEKLFF. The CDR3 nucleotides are TGTGCCAGCAGTTTATGGAGGGGGACCCTGAATGAAAAACTGTTTTTT.